This is a list of T cell receptor beta chains from one sample in a study of CD8+CD57+ T cells in acquired aplastic anemia. TCRdb re-analysed the reads in MiXCR, keeping a single row per CDR3 protein. The sample carries around 200,000 distinct CDR3 sequences, 60% to 65% recorded once. The source material was sorted CD4+, CD8+, or CD8+CD57+ T cells (not recorded which) from PBMCs. Receptor source: a human donor in good health. Each CDR3 is given with its conserved first and last residue. A D gene is named only where the DNA matches it firmly. Clone size is stated in some rows and not others, as once, few, many or a class when expanded.

size	J	D	V	DNA	CDR3
many	TRBJ2-7	NA	TRBV4-1	TGCGCCAGCAGCCAAAATGGGGACGAGCAGTACTTC	CASSQNGDEQYF
NA	TRBJ2-3	TRBD2	TRBV10-3	TGTGCCATCAGCGCGGCTAGCGGGAGCTCAACAGATACGCAGTATTTT	CAISAASGSSTDTQYF
NA	TRBJ2-5	NA	TRBV7-2	TGTGCCAGCAGCTTTGCCAAAGAGACCCAGTACTTC	CASSFAKETQYF
NA	TRBJ2-7	TRBD2	TRBV9	TGTGCCAGCAGCGTAGAGGACGGGACTAGCGGGACCTACGAGCAGTACTTC	CASSVEDGTSGTYEQYF
NA	TRBJ1-2	NA	TRBV30	TGTGCCTGGAGGACAGCCTATGGCTACACCTTC	CAWRTAYGYTF
NA	TRBJ2-5	TRBD2	TRBV2	TGTGCCAGCAGTGACACTAGCGGAGAGACCCAGTACTTC	CASSDTSGETQYF
NA	TRBJ2-1	TRBD2	TRBV10-3	TGTGCCATCAGTGAGTCTAGCGGGAGAAATCCTTACGAGCAGTTCTTC	CAISESSGRNPYEQFF
once	TRBJ1-1	NA	TRBV10-3	TGTGCCATCAGTGAGTCGCAGGCCCACCTTGAAGCTTTCTTT	CAISESQAHLEAFF
many	TRBJ2-3	NA	TRBV5-1	TGCGCCAGCAGCTTGTGGGGCGGTAAGCGCACAGATACGCAGTATTTT	CASSLWGGKRTDTQYF
many	TRBJ2-5	TRBD2	TRBV4-1	TGCGCCAGCAGCCAAGATCCCCGGTCAGAGAGCGGGAATCAGGAGACCCAGTACTTC	CASSQDPRSESGNQETQYF
NA	TRBJ1-2	NA	TRBV7-3	TGTGCCAGCAGCCCATTTGTGGGGGGGGCAGCTGGCTACACCTTC	CASSPFVGGAAGYTF
NA	TRBJ2-3	TRBD2	TRBV11-3	TGTGCCAGCAGCTCACGACTAGCGGGAGTCCCCCGATCAGATACGCAGTATTTT	CASSSRLAGVPRSDTQYF
NA	TRBJ1-6	NA	TRBV10-1	TGCGCCCTCCCAGAGGGAACCACCTTTTCACCCCTCCACTTT	CALPEGTTFSPLHF
NA	TRBJ2-2	TRBD2	TRBV5-5	TGTGCCAGCAGCTTGCGACTAGCGCCCGGGGAGCTGTTTTTT	CASSLRLAPGELFF
NA	TRBJ1-6	NA	TRBV5-1	TGCGCCAGCAGCTTGAGCCCCCGAGACAACTATAATTCACCCCTCCACTTT	CASSLSPRDNYNSPLHF
many	TRBJ2-1	NA	TRBV4-3	TGCGCCAGCAGCCAAGCGCTGGATTACAATGAGCAGTTCTTC	CASSQALDYNEQFF
many	TRBJ2-3	NA	TRBV25-1	TGTGCCAGCAGTCCGGGGGGCACAGATACGCAGTATTTT	CASSPGGTDTQYF
NA	TRBJ2-6	NA	TRBV19	TGTGCCAGTAGTAGGGACGGATCCTCTGGGGCCAACGTCCTGACTTTC	CASSRDGSSGANVLTF
NA	TRBJ1-6	NA	TRBV19	TGTGCCAGTAGTATGTTGGGTTGGAGCAATCAGCCCCTCCACTTT	CASSMLGWSNQPLHF
many	TRBJ2-1	TRBD2	TRBV7-9	TGTGCCAGCAGCCCCTCAACTAGCGGGAGGTCCAATGAGCAGTTCTTC	CASSPSTSGRSNEQFF
NA	TRBJ2-7	TRBD2	TRBV6-1	TGTGCCAGCAGTTACGGCGGGAGGGCCTACGAGCAGTACTTC	CASSYGGRAYEQYF
NA	TRBJ1-1	NA	TRBV7-9	TGTGCCAGCGTCGGACCTGAAGCTTTCTTT	CASVGPEAFF
NA	TRBJ2-3	NA	TRBV7-2	TGTGCCAGCACCGGGCAGGTCACAGATACGCAGTATTTT	CASTGQVTDTQYF
NA	TRBJ2-3	NA	TRBV7-8	TGTGCCAGCAGCCCTCTGGCGGGGAGAACAGATATGCAGTATTTT	CASSPLAGRTDMQYF
few	TRBJ2-7	TRBD2	TRBV20-1	TGCAGTGCTAGAGACGATAGCGGGAACTCCTACGAGCAGTACTTC	CSARDDSGNSYEQYF
NA	TRBJ2-3	TRBD1	TRBV20-1	TGCAGTGCTCCCCCCCGGGACAGGGGTTTCACAGATACGCAGTATTTT	CSAPPRDRGFTDTQYF
NA	TRBJ1-6	TRBD1	TRBV20-1	TGCAGTGCTAGAGGGGACAGGGAGAGCTCCTATAATTCACCCCTCCACTTT	CSARGDRESSYNSPLHF
few	TRBJ2-1	NA	TRBV20-1	TGCAGTGCTCGCGAAGGGGGGCACACTGAGCAGTTCTTC	CSAREGGHTEQFF
NA	TRBJ2-3	TRBD1	TRBV19	TGTGCCAGCAGCCAAGCGGTCGGTGACAGGGCAATCACAGATACGCAGTATTTT	CASSQAVGDRAITDTQYF
NA	TRBJ2-7	NA	TRBV25-1	TGTGCCAGCAGTGGACGAAACACCGGGACGGGCTACGAGCAGTACTTC	CASSGRNTGTGYEQYF
NA	TRBJ1-1	NA	TRBV29-1	TGCAGCGTTGGGGTGGGCACGAACACTGAAGCTTTCTTT	CSVGVGTNTEAFF
few	TRBJ2-2	NA	TRBV7-2	TGTGCCAGCAGCATCGACGCTAACACCGGGGAGCTGTTTTTT	CASSIDANTGELFF
few	TRBJ1-6	NA	TRBV5-8	TGTGCCAGCAGTTCGCATACGGTCCGGGTCTCAAATTCACCCCTCCACTTT	CASSSHTVRVSNSPLHF
NA	TRBJ1-6	TRBD1	TRBV5-1	TGCGCCAGCAGCTTGAGTGGACAGGGGGCCAGGAGCTCCTATAATTCACCCCTCCACTTT	CASSLSGQGARSSYNSPLHF
NA	TRBJ2-1	NA	TRBV24-1	TGTGCCACCAGTGGAATGACGGACTACAATGAGCAGTTCTTC	CATSGMTDYNEQFF
many	TRBJ1-1	TRBD1	TRBV19	TGTGCCAGTAGTATAGGGCAGGGGGGCACTGAAGCTTTCTTT	CASSIGQGGTEAFF
few	TRBJ1-5	NA	TRBV6-2/TRBV6-3	TGTGCCAGCAGTTACCGACGGGAGATAGGCAATCAGCCCCAGCATTTT	CASSYRREIGNQPQHF
many	TRBJ2-3	NA	TRBV11-3	TGTGCCAGCAGCTTTGGGGGAGATACGCAGTATTTT	CASSFGGDTQYF
NA	TRBJ1-2	NA	TRBV30	TGTGCCTGGAGTACAACAGGGAACTATGGCTACACCTTC	CAWSTTGNYGYTF
once	TRBJ2-7	NA	TRBV19	TGTGCCAGTAGTTCGACAGGGAGGTCCTACGAGCAGTACTTC	CASSSTGRSYEQYF
NA	TRBJ2-5	TRBD2	TRBV7-2	TGTGCCAGCAGCACCGGCTTGGGGAGGGTTGAGACCCAGTACTTC	CASSTGLGRVETQYF
many	TRBJ2-7	NA	TRBV4-1	TGCGCCAGCAGCCAAGATGGGGGGGAGCAGTACTTC	CASSQDGGEQYF